Described below is a single T cell receptor (beta chain) sequence and its context. Study processing details: Amplification of reference gene primers provided the estimated nucleated cell counts. Libraries were prepared by immunoSEQ multiplex PCR; TCRdb keeps only in-frame clonotypes and omits some of them. The V and J calls and the clone size are those of that table, but D and trimming were determined from the DNA. The table shows about 230,000 clones, with around 86% occurring only once. The data are from a study of blood T cell repertoires in COVID-19. Study-level information: Donors in the United States, Italy and Spain gave samples during acute or convalescent COVID-19. In each case, the material was cDNA or gDNA derived from T cells, B-cell-depleted T cells, or PBMCs.

CDR3 length: 14 amino acids. V gave up 4 bases and J gave up 0 bases; unmatched junction bases: 4. The germline V gene encodes CDR1 SGHRS and CDR2 YFSETQ. The Seattle patients, enrolled during active infection, were followed longitudinally. This chain links TRBV5-1 with TRBJ2-7; 7 bases align to TRBD1. The TCR originated in a man between 45 and 60 years old with COVID-19, enrolled during active disease. The sequenced sample was peripheral blood. The CDR3 region has the DNA TGCGCCAGCAGCCTCCGGGACAGCTCCTACGAGCAGTACTTC. It is translated as CASSLRDSSYEQYF.